The source of this T cell receptor beta chain is a study of cytomegalovirus exposure and HLA in healthy donors (dated by TCRdb to about 2017). Regarding the research as a whole: An earlier analysis of roughly 610 of the donors reported approximately 300 Gb of sequence data and around 120 million unique TCR beta sequences obtained from about 200 million T cells. To predict cytomegalovirus infection status, the study brought together high-throughput TCR immunosequencing, statistical association of individual TCRs with disease status, and machine learning. An earlier analysis of roughly 580 of the donors used high-throughput TCR beta sequencing to judge whether each TCR beta V gene segment behaved as functional or pseudogenic. About 300 gigabases of sequencing data and approximately 85 million unique TCR sequences were included in an early release covering 500 to 750 HLA-typed donors. A later analysis re-analyzed previously published TCR beta repertoires from 666 donors and added high-resolution HLA genotyping to study TCR occurrence patterns. The study aimed to test whether cataloging public T cell receptors could reveal signatures of past pathogen exposure. A later genetic analysis took genome-wide SNP genotypes for about 55% of the 666 donors and used that subset as a discovery cohort. Typing coverage varied by locus: about 629-630 donors for A, B, C, DRB1 and DQB1; 522 for DQA1; approximately 610 for DPA1; approximately 490 for DPB1. Every discovery cohort repertoire had been produced on one sequencing platform. Because of strong linkage in the cohort, five DR-DQ haplotypes were treated as single units for association and clustering. Of the roughly 390 genotyped donors, approximately 83% fell in the genetic ancestry cluster associated with self-reported Caucasian donors. Among about 390 genotyped donors of the cohort, an average of approximately 250,000 unique TCR beta nucleotide sequences were sequenced per donor, roughly 20% of them non-productive. Donor age, sex, ethnicity and CMV serostatus were collected together with the repertoire data. HLA typing covered class I and class II loci at four-digit resolution. Rather than using new phenotypic data, the later analysis identified candidate immune exposures from TCR beta sequences and from how often those sequences occurred across donors. In addition to the first cohort of 666 subjects, a separate validation cohort of some 120 different subjects was used. The study used immunosequencing to profile the T cell repertoires of around 600 subjects and linked those repertoires to cytomegalovirus serostatus.

What the study reported, not specific to this receptor: The classifier was reported to diagnose cytomegalovirus status with high specificity and sensitivity in both the original and validation cohorts. Only TCR beta chains were sequenced in this cohort, and the absence of alpha or paired-chain data limited detectable features. The presence/absence analyses assumed that sequencing depth was roughly uniform across donors, and that assumption may not be true. Correlated functional status among segregating V segments might reflect linkage disequilibrium, but an unknown experimental factor could not be ruled out. In a later analysis, HLA-associated TCR beta chains showed more clonal expansion and lower generation probabilities than non-associated chains that were equally common. The only immune exposure information available for the cohort was CMV serostatus. Some IMGT-functional V segments, including TRBV6-2 and TRBV6-3, could not be distinguished by the 87-base-pair reads and were therefore excluded. When HLA alleles, especially DR and DQ, strongly co-occurred, TCR associations were difficult to assign to individual alleles. An association between a missense DCLRE1C variant and V-gene and J-gene trimming of TCR beta chains was found in a later genetic analysis and replicated in an independent cohort. Most TCR sequences were seen in very few donors, while some public TCRs were found in many individuals. According to the authors, the approach could potentially be generalized to other disease states and immunological phenotypes. A cluster of highly shared sequence variants was judged likely to represent a technical artifact of the sequencing pipeline. In vitro tests confirmed that a few of the cytomegalovirus-associated TCR beta chains recognize cytomegalovirus antigens. Compared with the 666-donor mean, donors in an Asian-associated ancestry cluster had fewer N-insertions in productive TCRs, according to a later genetic analysis. The study listed approximately 160 TCR beta chains as associated with cytomegalovirus. The earlier analysis of 450 to 700 of the donors excluded about 16 rarely observed V segments, including chromosome 9 orphons, because counts were too low. Because HLA typing was unavailable for some donors at each locus, only the typed subset was used in association tests. In a later analysis, the rate of TCR association differed among HLA loci, with DRB1 alleles having the most associated TCRs and HLA-C alleles having the fewest. Broadly in line with IMGT annotations, most TCR beta V segments showed up in productive rearrangements about 90% or about 30% of the time in an earlier analysis of around 550 of the donors. A further reported finding was that TCR beta sequences accurately predicted the HLA-A and HLA-B alleles for most subjects in the first cohort. A later analysis found that most CMV-associated TCR beta chains appeared HLA-restricted, with HLA associations seemingly driven largely by CMV exposure. At a false discovery rate of 0.05, a later analysis linked fewer than 20,000 TCR beta sequences to specific HLA alleles. According to a later analysis, parvovirus B19, influenza, CMV and Epstein-Barr virus appeared linked to several top co-occurrence clusters.

This clone was detected a few times. Its antigen remains unidentified. Within one base of it there is no much larger clone, and no base qualities were kept. Via the germline V gene, CDR1 is SGHVS and CDR2 FQNEAQ. Unmatched junction bases come to 13, with V trimmed by 7 bases and J by 7 bases. Inclusive of the bounding cysteine and phenylalanine, the CDR3 is 15 residues long. Left in the record is the CDR3 DNA by itself, 45 bases read in frame from the first base. In total, about 650 healthy bone marrow donors made up the cohort. Cohort members were all nominally healthy when sampled, although unrecorded immune exposures were likely present. The donor tested CMV seropositive and was one of the 289 seropositive cohort members. A peripheral blood sample was provided by each donor, and peripheral blood mononuclear cells were used for TCR beta sequencing. Genomic DNA extraction from the blood cell samples was performed with the Qiagen DNeasy Blood Extraction Kit.

To prepare the library, the immunoSEQ multiplex PCR assay was applied. For the multiplex PCR, a mixture combining 60 forward primers for TCR Vbeta segments and 13 reverse primers for TCR Jbeta segments was used. The CDR3 region of rearranged TCR beta genes was amplified from genomic DNA by a multiplex PCR assay. The amplified TCR beta libraries were sequenced on the Illumina HiSeq System as 87-base-pair reads. Turning to the authors' computational methods: In a later analysis, tens of millions of unique TCR beta chains were counted across the roughly 610 repertoires, and approximately 9.9 million of these chains were shared by at least two donors. Raw reads were error-corrected and collapsed into unique sequences with a nearest-neighbor algorithm that merged closely related sequences to remove PCR and sequencing errors. CDR3 sequences were aligned to IMGT reference sequences to assign V, D and J gene segments. Each retained sequence needed at least a six-nucleotide match to both a V gene segment and a J gene segment. Rearrangements were called productive when the CDR3 lacked stop codons and stayed in frame with V and J; all others were non-productive. Following IMGT convention, CDR3 was defined as the stretch from the second conserved V-encoded cysteine up to the conserved J-encoded phenylalanine. The earlier analysis of 500 to 750 of the donors excluded any sequence lacking an unambiguous match to a single V gene segment. An earlier analysis of fewer than 750 of the donors called V segments functional above 56.7% productive rearrangements and segregating when the between-donor standard deviation exceeded 5%. A statistical classification framework was built for diagnosing cytomegalovirus status from the catalog of TCR beta chain sequences. In a later analysis, TCR nucleotide sequences were compared against IMGT/GENE-DB human TR gene sequences so that V and J genes could be assigned. The TCRdist pipeline was used in a later analysis to assign CDR3 sequences and most-parsimonious VDJ recombination scenarios. In a later analysis, each TCR beta chain was defined by its CDR3 amino acid sequence together with its V-gene family, and reads lacking a unique V-gene family were excluded. As a way to deal with suspected cross-contamination and a sequencing artifact, a later analysis dropped under 600 nucleotide sequences that were highly shared and had low generation probability. A later analysis calculated a clonal expansion index for each public chain from normalized within-repertoire ranks of inferred template counts. A later analysis computed generation probabilities with a VDJ recombination model fitted to out-of-frame rearrangements, and checked the results against IGoR. In a later analysis, hypergeometric tests were used to score TCR-TCR, TCR-HLA and TCR-CMV co-occurrence, with a repertoire-size bias correction applied to TCR pairs. In a later analysis, false discovery rates were estimated by permuting HLA or CMV assignments 20 times. In a later analysis, co-occurring TCRs were grouped with DBSCAN, and TCRdist sequence similarity was added when clustering was performed within HLA-allele-positive subsets. For co-occurrence clustering, repertoires with fewer than 30,000 or more than 120,000 public chains were excluded, along with about five repertoires with anomalous nucleotide sharing. Held by TCRdb, this immuneACCESS table contains in-frame sequences only and omits some clones. Under half of the omission traces to an unresolved V gene where checked; the cause of the rest is unknown. The DNA gave D and trimming, while V, J and clone size come from that table. The sample profile shows roughly 200,000 clones; more than 9.5% of them were found once. The top ten constitute approximately 8.3% of the sample.

Recombination connected TRBV7-8 to TRBJ1-2, with 9 junctional bases fitting TRBD1. This clonotype originated in a man aged 45 to 65 in good health and CMV-seropositive. The sample consisted of PBMCs. The CDR3 has the sequence CASTPAGTGSGGYTF. The DNA reads TGTGCCAGCACGCCAGCCGGGACAGGGTCCGGTGGCTACACCTTC.